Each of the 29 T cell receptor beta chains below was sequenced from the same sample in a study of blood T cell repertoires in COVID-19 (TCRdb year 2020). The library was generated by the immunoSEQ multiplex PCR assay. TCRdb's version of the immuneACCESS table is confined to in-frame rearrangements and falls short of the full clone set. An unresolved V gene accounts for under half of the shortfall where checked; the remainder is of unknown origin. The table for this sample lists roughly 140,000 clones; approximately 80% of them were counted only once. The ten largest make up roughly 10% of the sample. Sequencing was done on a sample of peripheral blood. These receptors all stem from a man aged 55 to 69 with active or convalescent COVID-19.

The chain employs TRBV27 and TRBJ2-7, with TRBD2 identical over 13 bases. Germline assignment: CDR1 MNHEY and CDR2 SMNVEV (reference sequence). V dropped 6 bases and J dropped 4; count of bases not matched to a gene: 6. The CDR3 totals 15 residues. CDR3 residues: CASRRTSGSSYEQYV. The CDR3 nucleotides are TGTGCCAGCAGAAGGACTAGCGGGAGTTCGTACGAGCAGTACGTC.

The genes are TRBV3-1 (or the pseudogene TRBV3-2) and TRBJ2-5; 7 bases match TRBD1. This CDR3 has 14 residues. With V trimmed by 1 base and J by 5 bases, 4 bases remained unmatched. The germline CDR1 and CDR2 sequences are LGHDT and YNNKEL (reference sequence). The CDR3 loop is CASSQVEGAETQYF. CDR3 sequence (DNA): TGTGCCAGCAGCCAAGTCGAGGGGGCGGAGACCCAGTACTTC.

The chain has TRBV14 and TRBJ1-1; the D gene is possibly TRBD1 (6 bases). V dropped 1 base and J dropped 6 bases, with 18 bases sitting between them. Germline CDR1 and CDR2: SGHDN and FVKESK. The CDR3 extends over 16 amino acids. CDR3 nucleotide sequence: TGTGCCAGCAGCCAAGGCCACAGGGCAGGGAAGGCTGAAGCTTTCTTT. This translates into CASSQGHRAGKAEAFF.

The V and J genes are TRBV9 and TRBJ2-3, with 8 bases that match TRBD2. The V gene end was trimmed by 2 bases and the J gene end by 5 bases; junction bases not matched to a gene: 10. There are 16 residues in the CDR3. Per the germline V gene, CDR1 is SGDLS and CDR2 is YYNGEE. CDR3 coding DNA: TGTGCCAGCAGCGTTAATGACGGGAGGGCCGGAGATACGCAGTATTTT. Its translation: CASSVNDGRAGDTQYF.

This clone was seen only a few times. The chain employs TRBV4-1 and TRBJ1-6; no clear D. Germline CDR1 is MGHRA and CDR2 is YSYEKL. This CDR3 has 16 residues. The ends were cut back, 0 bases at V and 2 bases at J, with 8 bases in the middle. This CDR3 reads CASSQERSPYNSPLHF. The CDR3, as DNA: TGCGCCAGCAGCCAAGAGAGGTCTCCCTATAATTCACCCCTCCACTTT.

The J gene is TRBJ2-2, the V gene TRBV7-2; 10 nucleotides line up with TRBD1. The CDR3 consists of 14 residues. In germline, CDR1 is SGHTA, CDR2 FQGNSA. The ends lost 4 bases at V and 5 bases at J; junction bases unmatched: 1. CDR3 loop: CASSWGQGTGELFF. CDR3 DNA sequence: TGTGCCAGCAGCTGGGGACAGGGGACCGGGGAGCTGTTTTTT.

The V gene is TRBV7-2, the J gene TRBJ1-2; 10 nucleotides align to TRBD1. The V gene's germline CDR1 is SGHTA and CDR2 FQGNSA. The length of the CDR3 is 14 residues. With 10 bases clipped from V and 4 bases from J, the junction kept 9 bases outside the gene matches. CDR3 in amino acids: CATLRGTGVYGYTF. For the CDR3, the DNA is TGTGCCACTCTTAGGGGGACAGGGGTCTATGGCTACACCTTC.

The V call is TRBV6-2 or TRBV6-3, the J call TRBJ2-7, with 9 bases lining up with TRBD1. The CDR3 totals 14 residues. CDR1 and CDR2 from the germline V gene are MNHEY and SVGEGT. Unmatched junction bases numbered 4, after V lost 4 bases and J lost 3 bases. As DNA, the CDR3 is TGTGCCAGCAGTTCCGGGACAGGGATCTACGAGCAGTACTTC. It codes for CASSSGTGIYEQYF.

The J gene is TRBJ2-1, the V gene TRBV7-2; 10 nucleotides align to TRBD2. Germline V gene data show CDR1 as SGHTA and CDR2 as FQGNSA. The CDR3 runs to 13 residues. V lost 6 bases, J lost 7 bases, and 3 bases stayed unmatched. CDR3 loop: CASSLAGVNEQFF. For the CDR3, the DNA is TGTGCCAGCAGTCTAGCGGGGGTAAATGAGCAGTTCTTC.

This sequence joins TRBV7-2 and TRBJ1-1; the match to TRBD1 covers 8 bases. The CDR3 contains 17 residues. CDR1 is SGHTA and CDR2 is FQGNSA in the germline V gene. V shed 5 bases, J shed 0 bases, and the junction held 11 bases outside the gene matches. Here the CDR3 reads CASSPGTGLDLNTEAFF. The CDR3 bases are TGTGCCAGCAGCCCAGGGACAGGCCTGGATTTGAACACTGAAGCTTTCTTT. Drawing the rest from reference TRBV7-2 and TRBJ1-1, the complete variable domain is GAGVSQSPSNKVTEKGKDVELRCDPISGHTALYWYRQSLGQGLEFLIYFQGNSAPDKSGLPSDRFSAERTGGSVSTLTIQRTQQEDSAVYLCASSPGTGLDLNTEAFFGQGTRLTVV.

The CDR3 is CASSLIGQGYGYTF. CDR3 sequence (DNA): TGTGCCAGCAGCTTAATTGGACAGGGGTATGGCTACACCTTC. V is TRBV7-2 and J is TRBJ1-2; the match to TRBD1 covers 9 bases. Germline CDR1 is SGHTA and CDR2 is FQGNSA. The CDR3 runs to 14 residues. Trimming at V came to 2 bases and at J to 5 bases, leaving 3 bases not matched to a gene.

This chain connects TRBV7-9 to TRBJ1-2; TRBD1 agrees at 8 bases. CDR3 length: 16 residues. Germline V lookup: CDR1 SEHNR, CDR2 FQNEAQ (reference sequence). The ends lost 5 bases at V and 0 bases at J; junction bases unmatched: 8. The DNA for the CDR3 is TGTGCCAGCAGCCAGGACAGGGAGAGGGCTAACTATGGCTACACCTTC. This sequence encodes CASSQDRERANYGYTF.

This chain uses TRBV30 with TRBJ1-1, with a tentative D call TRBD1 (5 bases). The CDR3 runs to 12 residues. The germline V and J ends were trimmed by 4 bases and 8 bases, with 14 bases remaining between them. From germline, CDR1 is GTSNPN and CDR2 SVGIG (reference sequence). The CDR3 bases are TGTGCCTGGACTAAGAGCGGGACGGAAGCTTTCTTT. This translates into CAWTKSGTEAFF.

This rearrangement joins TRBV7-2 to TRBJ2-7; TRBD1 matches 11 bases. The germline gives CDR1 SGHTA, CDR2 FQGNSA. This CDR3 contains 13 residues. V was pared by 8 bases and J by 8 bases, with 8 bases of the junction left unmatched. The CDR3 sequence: CASSIGTGGKQYV. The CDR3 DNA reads TGTGCCAGCTCCATAGGGACAGGGGGGAAGCAGTACGTC.

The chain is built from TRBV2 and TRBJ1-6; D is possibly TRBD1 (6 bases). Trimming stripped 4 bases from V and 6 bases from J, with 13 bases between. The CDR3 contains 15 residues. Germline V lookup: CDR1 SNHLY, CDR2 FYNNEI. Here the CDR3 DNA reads TGTGCCAGCAGTGCGGAGACAGGTGGTAATTCACCCCTCCACTTT. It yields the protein CASSAETGGNSPLHF.

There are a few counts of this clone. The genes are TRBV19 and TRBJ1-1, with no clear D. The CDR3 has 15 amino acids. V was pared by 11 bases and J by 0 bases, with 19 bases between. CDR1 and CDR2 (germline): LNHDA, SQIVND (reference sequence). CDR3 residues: CAVKGGQQLNTEAFF. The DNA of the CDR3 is TGTGCCGTAAAGGGAGGGCAACAATTGAACACTGAAGCTTTCTTT.

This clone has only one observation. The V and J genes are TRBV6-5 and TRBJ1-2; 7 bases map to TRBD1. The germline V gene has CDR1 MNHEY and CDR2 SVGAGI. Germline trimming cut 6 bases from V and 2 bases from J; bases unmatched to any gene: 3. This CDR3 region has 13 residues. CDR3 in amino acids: CASRQQGNYGYTF. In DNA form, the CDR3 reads TGTGCCAGCAGGCAACAGGGGAACTATGGCTACACCTTC.

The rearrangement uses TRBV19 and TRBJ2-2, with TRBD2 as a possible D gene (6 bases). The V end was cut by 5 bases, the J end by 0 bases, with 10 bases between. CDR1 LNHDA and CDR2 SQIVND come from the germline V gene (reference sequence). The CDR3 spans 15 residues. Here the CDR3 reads CASSLGTANTGELFF. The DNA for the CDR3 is TGTGCCAGTAGTCTCGGGACTGCGAACACCGGGGAGCTGTTTTTT. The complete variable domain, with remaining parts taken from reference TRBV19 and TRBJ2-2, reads DGGITQSPKYLFRKEGQNVTLSCEQNLNHDAMYWYRQDPGQGLRLIYYSQIVNDFQKGDIAEGYSVSREKKESFPLTVTSAQKNPTAFYLCASSLGTANTGELFFGEGSRLTVL.

The CDR3 bases are TGCAGCGTCGGGACAGGTCGATGGGATACGCAGTATTTT. This encodes CSVGTGRWDTQYF. This chain connects TRBV29-1 to TRBJ2-3; 8 nucleotides match TRBD1. V trimming: 6 bases; J trimming: 6 bases; junction bases outside the gene matches: 8. The CDR3 consists of 13 residues. From germline, CDR1 is SQVTM and CDR2 ANQGSEA.

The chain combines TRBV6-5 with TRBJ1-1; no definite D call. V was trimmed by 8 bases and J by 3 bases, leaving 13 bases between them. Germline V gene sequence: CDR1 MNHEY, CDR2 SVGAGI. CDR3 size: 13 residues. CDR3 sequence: CASGPVLDTEAFF. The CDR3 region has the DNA TGTGCCAGCGGCCCAGTTCTGGACACTGAAGCTTTCTTT.

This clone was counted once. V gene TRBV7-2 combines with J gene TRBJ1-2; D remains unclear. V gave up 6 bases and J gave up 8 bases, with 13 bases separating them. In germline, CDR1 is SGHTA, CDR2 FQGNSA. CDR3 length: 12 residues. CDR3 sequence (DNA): TGTGCCAGCAGGGGTTTGGGAGGGGGCTACACCTTC. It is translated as CASRGLGGGYTF. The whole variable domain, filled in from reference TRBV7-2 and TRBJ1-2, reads GAGVSQSPSNKVTEKGKDVELRCDPISGHTALYWYRQSLGQGLEFLIYFQGNSAPDKSGLPSDRFSAERTGGSVSTLTIQRTQQEDSAVYLCASRGLGGGYTFGSGTRLTVV.

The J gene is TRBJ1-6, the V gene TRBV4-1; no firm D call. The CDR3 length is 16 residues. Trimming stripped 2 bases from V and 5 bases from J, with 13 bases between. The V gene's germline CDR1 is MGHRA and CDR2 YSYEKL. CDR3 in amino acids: CASSQIDGKDNSPLHF. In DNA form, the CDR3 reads TGCGCCAGCAGCCAAATCGACGGGAAAGATAATTCACCCCTCCACTTT.

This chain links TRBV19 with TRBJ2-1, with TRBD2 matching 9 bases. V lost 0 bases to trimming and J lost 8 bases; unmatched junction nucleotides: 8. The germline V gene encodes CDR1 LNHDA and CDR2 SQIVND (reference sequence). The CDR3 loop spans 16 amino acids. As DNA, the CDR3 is TGTGCCAGTAGTATAGATGTGGGCGGGGGGGCCCATGAGCAGTTCTTC. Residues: CASSIDVGGGAHEQFF. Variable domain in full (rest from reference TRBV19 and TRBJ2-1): DGGITQSPKYLFRKEGQNVTLSCEQNLNHDAMYWYRQDPGQGLRLIYYSQIVNDFQKGDIAEGYSVSREKKESFPLTVTSAQKNPTAFYLCASSIDVGGGAHEQFFGPGTRLTVL.

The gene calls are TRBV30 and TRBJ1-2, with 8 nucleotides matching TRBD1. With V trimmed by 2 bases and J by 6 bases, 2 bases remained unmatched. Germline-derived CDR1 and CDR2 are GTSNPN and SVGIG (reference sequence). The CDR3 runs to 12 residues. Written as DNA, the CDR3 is TGTGCCTGGAGTCACAGGGGGAATGGCTACACCTTC. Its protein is CAWSHRGNGYTF.

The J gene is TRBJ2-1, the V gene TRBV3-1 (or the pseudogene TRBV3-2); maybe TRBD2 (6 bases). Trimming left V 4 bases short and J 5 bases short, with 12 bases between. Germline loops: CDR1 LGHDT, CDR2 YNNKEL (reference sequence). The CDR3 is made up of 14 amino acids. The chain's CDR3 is CASSLTGRDNEQFF. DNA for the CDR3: TGTGCCAGCAGCCTTACCGGGAGAGACAATGAGCAGTTCTTC.

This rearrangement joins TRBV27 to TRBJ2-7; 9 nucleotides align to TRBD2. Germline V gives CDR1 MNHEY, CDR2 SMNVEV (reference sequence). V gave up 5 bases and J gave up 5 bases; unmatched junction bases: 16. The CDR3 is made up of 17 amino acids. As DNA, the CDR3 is TGTGCCAGCAGTCCCCTGCGGGGGGCGGGGGGGCCCGACGAGCAGTACTTC. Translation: CASSPLRGAGGPDEQYF.

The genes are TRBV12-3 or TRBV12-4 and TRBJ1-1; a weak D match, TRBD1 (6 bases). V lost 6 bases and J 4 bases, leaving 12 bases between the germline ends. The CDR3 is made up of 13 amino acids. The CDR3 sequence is CASRQGRVTEAFF. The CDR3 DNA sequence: TGTGCCAGCAGACAGGGTAGGGTCACTGAAGCTTTCTTT.

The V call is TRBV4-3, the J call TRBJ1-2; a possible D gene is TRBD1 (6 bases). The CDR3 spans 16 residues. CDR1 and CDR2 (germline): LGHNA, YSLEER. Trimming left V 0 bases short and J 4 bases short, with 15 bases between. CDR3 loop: CASSQDRGAQLYGYTF. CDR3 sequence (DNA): TGCGCCAGCAGCCAAGATCGGGGGGCCCAACTCTATGGCTACACCTTC.

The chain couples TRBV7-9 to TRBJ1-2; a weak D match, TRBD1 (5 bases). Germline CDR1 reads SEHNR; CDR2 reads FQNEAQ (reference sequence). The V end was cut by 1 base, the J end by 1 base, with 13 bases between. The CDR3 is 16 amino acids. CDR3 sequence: CASSLEGTGINYGYTF. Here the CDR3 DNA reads TGTGCCAGCAGCTTAGAAGGTACAGGCATTAACTATGGCTACACCTTC.